This T cell receptor beta chain was obtained from a study of blood T cells in healthy people across ages. This clonotype has more than one count but fewer than ten. Its specificity is not known. Overall study results and limits: Strong correlation was found linking TCR beta diversity to naive T cell percentage.

With a J-beta primer mix and a sample-barcoded 5' primer, a second PCR ran roughly 7 to 11 cycles. TCRdb reprocessed the 5' RACE reads with MiXCR, giving one entry per CDR3 protein. The sample contains 1.5 million to 2 million distinct CDR3 sequences, around 50% of which appear only once. This CDR3 has 16 amino acids. Trimming shortened V by 3 bases and J by 8 bases, and 20 bases separated the two germline ends. Germline V CDR1 and CDR2: SGHTA, FQGNSA. The sample consisted of blood. This TCR came from a woman in her 40s in good health. The chain is built from TRBV7-2 and TRBJ2-1, with a weak D call TRBD2 (7 bases). Here the CDR3 DNA reads TGTGCCAGCAGCTTTTCTGGGGGGGGGGCCTTCCATGAGCAGTTCTTC. Translation gives CASSFSGGGAFHEQFF. The full variable domain, its missing parts supplied by reference TRBV7-2 and TRBJ2-1, is GAGVSQSPSNKVTEKGKDVELRCDPISGHTALYWYRQSLGQGLEFLIYFQGNSAPDKSGLPSDRFSAERTGGSVSTLTIQRTQQEDSAVYLCASSFSGGGAFHEQFFGPGTRLTVL.